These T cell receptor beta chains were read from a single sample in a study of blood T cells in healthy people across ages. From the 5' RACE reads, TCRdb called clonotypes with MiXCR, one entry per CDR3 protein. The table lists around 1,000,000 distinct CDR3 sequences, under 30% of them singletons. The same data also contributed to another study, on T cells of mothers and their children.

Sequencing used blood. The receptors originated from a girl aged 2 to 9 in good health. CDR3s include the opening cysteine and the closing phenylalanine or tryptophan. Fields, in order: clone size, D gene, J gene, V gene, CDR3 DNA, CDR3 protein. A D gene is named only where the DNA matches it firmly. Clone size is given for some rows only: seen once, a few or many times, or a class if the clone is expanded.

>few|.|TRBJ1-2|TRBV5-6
TGTGCCAGCAGCTTCGCGTCGGGGGCGACGAATGGCTACACCTTC
CASSFASGATNGYTF
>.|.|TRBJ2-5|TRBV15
TGTGCCACCAGCAGAGCCGGATTGCGGGAGACCCAGTACTTC
CATSRAGLRETQYF
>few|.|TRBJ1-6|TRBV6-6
TGTGCCAGCAGTTACTCAGGGGCAGGGATGGGCTCACCCCTCCACTTT
CASSYSGAGMGSPLHF
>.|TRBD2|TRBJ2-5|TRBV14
TGTGCCAGCAGCCAAGATACTAGCGAAGGGTCGACCCAGTACTTC
CASSQDTSEGSTQYF
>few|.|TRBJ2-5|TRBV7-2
TGTGCCAGCAGCTTACTCGGAGCAAAAGAGACCCAGTACTTC
CASSLLGAKETQYF
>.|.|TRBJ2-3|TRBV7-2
TGTGCCAGCAGCGCACTAGGGGGGGGCGGAGATACGCAGTATTTT
CASSALGGGGDTQYF
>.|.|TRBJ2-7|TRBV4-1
TGCGCCAGCAGCCAAGAAGTCCGCGGCGAGCAGTACTTC
CASSQEVRGEQYF
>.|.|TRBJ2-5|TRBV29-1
TGCAGCGTTGAAGATTGGGGCCAAGAGACCCAGTACTTC
CSVEDWGQETQYF
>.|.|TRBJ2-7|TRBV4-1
TGCGCCAGCAGCCAAGATGGAGGGGGAGTATGGTACGAGCAGTACTTC
CASSQDGGGVWYEQYF
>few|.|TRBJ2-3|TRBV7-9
TGTGCCAGCAGCGACCTCACGGTGGGAGCAGATACGCAGTATTTT
CASSDLTVGADTQYF
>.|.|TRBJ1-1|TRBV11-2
TGTGCCAGCAGCCTACGAGGACAGGAAGCTTTCTTT
CASSLRGQEAFF
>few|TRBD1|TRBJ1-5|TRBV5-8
TGTGCCAGCAGCTTGGGTGCGGACAGGGTCCGCAATCAGCCCCAGCATTTT
CASSLGADRVRNQPQHF
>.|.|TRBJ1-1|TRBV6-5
TGTGCCAGCAGCCGCCCCGGGACCGCACTAAAAGCTTTCTTT
CASSRPGTALKAFF
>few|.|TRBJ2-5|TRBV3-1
TGTGCCAGCAGCCTTCGAGGGGGGATGCAAGAGACCCAGTACTTC
CASSLRGGMQETQYF
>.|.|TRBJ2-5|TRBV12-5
TGTGCTAGCCAATCAGGGTCATTGGAGACCCAGTACTTC
CASQSGSLETQYF
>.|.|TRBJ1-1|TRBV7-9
TGTGCCAGCAGCTATCCGGCGACTGAAGCTTTCTTT
CASSYPATEAFF
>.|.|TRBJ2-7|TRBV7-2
TGTGCCAGCAGGATCTCAGGGATGGGAGAGCAGTACTTC
CASRISGMGEQYF
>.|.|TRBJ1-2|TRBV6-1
TGTGCCAGCAGTGAAGTTACGGGGGACTATGGCTACACCTTC
CASSEVTGDYGYTF
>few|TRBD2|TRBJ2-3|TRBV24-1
TGTGCCACCAGTGTCCTCTCAGGACTAGCGGTGGAAGATACGCAGTATTTT
CATSVLSGLAVEDTQYF
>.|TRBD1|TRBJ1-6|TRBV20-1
TGCAGTGCCCGAGTGGGGACAGGGGGTCTTAGCTCCTATAATTCACCCCTCCACTTT
CSARVGTGGLSSYNSPLHF
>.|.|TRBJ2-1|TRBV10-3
TGTGCCATCACGGGCAGCCCAAGCAATGAGCAGTTCTTC
CAITGSPSNEQFF
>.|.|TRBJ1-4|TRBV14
TGTGCCAGCAGCCAAGCGACAGGTTCACTGTTTTTT
CASSQATGSLFF
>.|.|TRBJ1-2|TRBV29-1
TGCAGCGTTGAAGATTCCCGGGACAACCCTGGCTACTACGCCTTC
CSVEDSRDNPGYYAF
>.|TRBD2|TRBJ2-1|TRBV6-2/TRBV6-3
TGTGCCAGCAGAAGCCTCGGGACTAGCCTATTCTATGAGCAGTTCTTC
CASRSLGTSLFYEQFF
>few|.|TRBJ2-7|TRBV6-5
TGTGCCAGCACTCAGTCTGGGGCCTACGAGCAGTACTTC
CASTQSGAYEQYF
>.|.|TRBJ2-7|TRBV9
TGTGCCAGCAGCATCTACGAGCAGTACTTC
CASSIYEQYF
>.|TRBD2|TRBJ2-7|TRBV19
TGTGCCAGTAGTGCTACTAGCGGGGAGACCTACGAGCAGTACTTC
CASSATSGETYEQYF